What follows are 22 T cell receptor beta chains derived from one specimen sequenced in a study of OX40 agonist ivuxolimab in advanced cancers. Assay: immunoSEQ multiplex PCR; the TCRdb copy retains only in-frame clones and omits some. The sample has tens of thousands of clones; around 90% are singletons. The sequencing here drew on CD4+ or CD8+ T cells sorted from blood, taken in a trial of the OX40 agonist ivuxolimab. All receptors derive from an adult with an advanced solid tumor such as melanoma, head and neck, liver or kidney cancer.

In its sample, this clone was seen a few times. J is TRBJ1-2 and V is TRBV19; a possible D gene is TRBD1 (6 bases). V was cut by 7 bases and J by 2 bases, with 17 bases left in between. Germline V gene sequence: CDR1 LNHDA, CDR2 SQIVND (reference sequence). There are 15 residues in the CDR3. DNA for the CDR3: TGTGCCAGTAAAGTACCCCGACAGGCGAACTATGGCTACACCTTC. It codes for CASKVPRQANYGYTF.

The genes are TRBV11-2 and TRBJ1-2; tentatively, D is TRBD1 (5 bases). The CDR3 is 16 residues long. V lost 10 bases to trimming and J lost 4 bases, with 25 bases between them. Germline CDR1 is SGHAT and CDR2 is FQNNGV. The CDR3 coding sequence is TGTGCCATTCACACCATAGGTGGGACCCCCCTCTATGGCTACACCTTC. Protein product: CAIHTIGGTPLYGYTF.

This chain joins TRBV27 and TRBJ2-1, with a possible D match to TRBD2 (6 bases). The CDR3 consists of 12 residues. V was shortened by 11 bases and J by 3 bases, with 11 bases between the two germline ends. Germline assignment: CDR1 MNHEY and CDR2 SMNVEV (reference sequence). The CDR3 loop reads CAAGFLYNEQFF. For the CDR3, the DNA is TGTGCCGCGGGATTCCTCTACAATGAGCAGTTCTTC.

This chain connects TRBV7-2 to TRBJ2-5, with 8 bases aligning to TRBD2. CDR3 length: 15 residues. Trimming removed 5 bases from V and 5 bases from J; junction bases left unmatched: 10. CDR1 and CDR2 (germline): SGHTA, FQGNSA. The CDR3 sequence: CASSASAGVAETQYF. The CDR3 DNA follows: TGTGCCAGCAGCGCCTCAGCGGGAGTGGCTGAGACCCAGTACTTC.

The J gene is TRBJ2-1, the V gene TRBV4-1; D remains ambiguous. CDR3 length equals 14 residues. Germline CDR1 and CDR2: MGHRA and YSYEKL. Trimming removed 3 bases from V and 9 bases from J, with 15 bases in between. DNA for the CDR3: TGCGCCAGCAGCCAGACCTCTATGGCCACTGAGCAGTTCTTC. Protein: CASSQTSMATEQFF.

CDR3 protein: CASSRIVGSNQPQHF. CDR3 bases: TGTGCCAGCAGCCGAATTGTGGGGTCCAATCAGCCCCAGCATTTT. The chain has TRBV14 and TRBJ1-5, with D uncertain. The CDR3 length is 15 residues. Trimming took 4 bases from V and 3 from J, leaving 13 bases between them. The germline V gene encodes CDR1 SGHDN and CDR2 FVKESK.

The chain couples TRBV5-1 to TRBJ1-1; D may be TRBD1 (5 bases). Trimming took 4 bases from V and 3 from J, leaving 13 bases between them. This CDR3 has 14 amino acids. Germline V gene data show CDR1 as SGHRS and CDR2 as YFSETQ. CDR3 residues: CASSVGLGDTEAFF. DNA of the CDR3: TGCGCCAGCAGCGTGGGACTAGGGGACACTGAAGCTTTCTTT.

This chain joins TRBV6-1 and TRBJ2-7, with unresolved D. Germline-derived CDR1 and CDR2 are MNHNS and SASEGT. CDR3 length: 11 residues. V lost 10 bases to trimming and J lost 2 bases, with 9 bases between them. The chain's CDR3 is CAIRLTYEQYF. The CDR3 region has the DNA TGTGCCATCCGCCTCACCTACGAGCAGTACTTC.

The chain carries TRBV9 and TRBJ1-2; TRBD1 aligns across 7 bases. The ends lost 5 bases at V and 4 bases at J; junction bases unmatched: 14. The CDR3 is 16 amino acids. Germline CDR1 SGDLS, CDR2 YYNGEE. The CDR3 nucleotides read TGTGCCAGCAGTCATTCTAGGGGGCCCTTTCTCTATGGCTACACCTTC. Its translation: CASSHSRGPFLYGYTF. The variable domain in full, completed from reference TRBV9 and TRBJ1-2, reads DSGVTQTPKHLITATGQRVTLRCSPRSGDLSVYWYQQSLDQGLQFLIQYYNGEERAKGNILERFSAQQFPDLHSELNLSSLELGDSALYFCASSHSRGPFLYGYTFGSGTRLTVV.

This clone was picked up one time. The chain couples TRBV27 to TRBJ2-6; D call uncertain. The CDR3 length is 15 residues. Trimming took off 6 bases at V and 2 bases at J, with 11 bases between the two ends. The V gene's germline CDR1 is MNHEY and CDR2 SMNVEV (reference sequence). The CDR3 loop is CASSSIPPGANVLTF. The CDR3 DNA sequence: TGTGCCAGCAGCAGTATACCCCCTGGGGCCAACGTCCTGACTTTC.

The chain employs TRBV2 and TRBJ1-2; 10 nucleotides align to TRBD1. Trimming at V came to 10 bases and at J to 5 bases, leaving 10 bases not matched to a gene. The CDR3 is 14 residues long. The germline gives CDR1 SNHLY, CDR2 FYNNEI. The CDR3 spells CAIGTGEVAYGYTF. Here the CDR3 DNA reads TGTGCCATAGGGACAGGGGAGGTGGCGTATGGCTACACCTTC. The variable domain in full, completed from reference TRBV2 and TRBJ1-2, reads EPEVTQTPSHQVTQMGQEVILRCVPISNHLYFYWYRQILGQKVEFLVSFYNNEISEKSEIFDDQFSVERPDGSNFTLKIRSTKLEDSAMYFCAIGTGEVAYGYTFGSGTRLTVV.

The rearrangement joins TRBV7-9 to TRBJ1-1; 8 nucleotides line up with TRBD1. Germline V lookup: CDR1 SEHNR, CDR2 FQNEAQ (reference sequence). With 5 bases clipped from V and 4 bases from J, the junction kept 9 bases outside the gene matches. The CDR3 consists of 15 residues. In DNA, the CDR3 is TGTGCCAGCAGCCCAGCGGACAGGGAGGGCACTGAAGCTTTCTTT. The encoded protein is CASSPADREGTEAFF. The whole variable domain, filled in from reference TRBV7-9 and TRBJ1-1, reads DTGVSQNPRHKITKRGQNVTFRCDPISEHNRLYWYRQTLGQGPEFLTYFQNEAQLEKSRLLSDRFSAERPKGSFSTLEIQRTEQGDSAMYLCASSPADREGTEAFFGQGTRLTVV.

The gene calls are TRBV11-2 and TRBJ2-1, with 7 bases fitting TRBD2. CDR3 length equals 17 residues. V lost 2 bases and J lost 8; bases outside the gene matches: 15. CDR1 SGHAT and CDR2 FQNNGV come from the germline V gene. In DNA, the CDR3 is TGTGCCAGCAGCTTAACCAGAGCCGGACTAGTTGGCTATGAGCAGTTCTTC. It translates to CASSLTRAGLVGYEQFF.

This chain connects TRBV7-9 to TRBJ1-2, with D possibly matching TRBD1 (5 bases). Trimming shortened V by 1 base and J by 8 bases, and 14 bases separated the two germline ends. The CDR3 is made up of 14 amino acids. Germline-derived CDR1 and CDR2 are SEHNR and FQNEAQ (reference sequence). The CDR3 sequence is CASSLESNRRGYTF. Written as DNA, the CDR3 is TGTGCCAGCAGCTTAGAAAGTAACAGGCGGGGCTACACCTTC.

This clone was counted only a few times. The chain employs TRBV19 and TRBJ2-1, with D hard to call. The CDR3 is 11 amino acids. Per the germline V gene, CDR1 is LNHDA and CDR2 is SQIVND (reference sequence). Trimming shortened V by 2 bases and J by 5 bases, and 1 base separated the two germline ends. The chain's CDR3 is CASSIHNEQFF. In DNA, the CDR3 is TGTGCCAGTAGTATACACAATGAGCAGTTCTTC.

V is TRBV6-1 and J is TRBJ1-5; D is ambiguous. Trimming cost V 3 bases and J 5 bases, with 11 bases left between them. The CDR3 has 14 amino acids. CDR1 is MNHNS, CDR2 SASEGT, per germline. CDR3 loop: CASSDRTEYQPQHF. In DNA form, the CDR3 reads TGTGCCAGCAGTGATCGGACGGAGTATCAGCCCCAGCATTTT.

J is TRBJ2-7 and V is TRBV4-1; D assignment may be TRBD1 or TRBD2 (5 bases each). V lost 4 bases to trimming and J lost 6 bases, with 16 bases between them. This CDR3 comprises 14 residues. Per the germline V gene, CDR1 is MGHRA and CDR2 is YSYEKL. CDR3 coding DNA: TGCGCCAGCAGCCCGGGACGAGCTGGTTCCGAGCAGTACGTC. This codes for CASSPGRAGSEQYV.

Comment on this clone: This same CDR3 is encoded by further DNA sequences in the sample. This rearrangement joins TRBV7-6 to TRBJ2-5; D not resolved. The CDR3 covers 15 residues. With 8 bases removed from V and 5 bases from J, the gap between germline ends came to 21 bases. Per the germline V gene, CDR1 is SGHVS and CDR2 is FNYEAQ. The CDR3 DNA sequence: TGTGCCAGCGGAACGTGGTTGGGGTGGTGGGAGACCCAGTACTTC. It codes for CASGTWLGWWETQYF. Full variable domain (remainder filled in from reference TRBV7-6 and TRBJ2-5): GAGVSQSPRYKVTKRGQDVALRCDPISGHVSLYWYRQALGQGPEFLTYFNYEAQQDKSGLPNDRFSAERPEGSISTLTIQRTEQRDSAMYRCASGTWLGWWETQYFGPGTRLLVL.

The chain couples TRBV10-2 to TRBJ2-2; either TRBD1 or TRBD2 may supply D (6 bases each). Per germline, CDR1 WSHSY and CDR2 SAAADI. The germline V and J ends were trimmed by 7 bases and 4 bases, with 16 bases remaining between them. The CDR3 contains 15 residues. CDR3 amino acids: CASKLGGRSTGELFF. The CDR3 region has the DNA TGCGCCAGCAAGCTAGGGGGGAGGAGCACCGGGGAGCTGTTTTTT.

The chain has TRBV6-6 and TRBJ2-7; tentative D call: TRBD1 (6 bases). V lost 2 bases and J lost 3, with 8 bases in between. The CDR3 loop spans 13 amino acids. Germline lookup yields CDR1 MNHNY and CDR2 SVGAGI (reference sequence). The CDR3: CASSYGQYYEQYV. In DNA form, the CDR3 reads TGTGCCAGCAGTTACGGACAGTACTACGAGCAGTACGTC.

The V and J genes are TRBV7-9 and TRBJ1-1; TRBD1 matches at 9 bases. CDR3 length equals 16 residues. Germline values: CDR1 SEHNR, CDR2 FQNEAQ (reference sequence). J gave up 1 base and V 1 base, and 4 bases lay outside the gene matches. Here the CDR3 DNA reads TGTGCCAGCAGCTTAGTGGGGACAGGGACGAACACTGAAGCTTTCTTT. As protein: CASSLVGTGTNTEAFF.

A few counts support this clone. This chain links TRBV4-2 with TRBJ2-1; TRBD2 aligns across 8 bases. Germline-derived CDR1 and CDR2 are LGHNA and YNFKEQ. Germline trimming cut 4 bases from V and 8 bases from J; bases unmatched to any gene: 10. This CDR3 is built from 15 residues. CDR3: CASSPISGGLDEQFF. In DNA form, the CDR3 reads TGTGCCAGCAGCCCAATATCGGGGGGGCTGGATGAGCAGTTCTTC.